This entry is about one T cell receptor (beta chain). This specimen comes from a study of control samples from healthy donors and cancer patients. Trimming took 1 base from V and 0 from J; bases not matched to a gene: 8. CDR1 and CDR2 (germline): KGHDR, SFDVKD. This CDR3 spans 19 amino acids. Data came from immunoSEQ multiplex PCR; TCRdb stores just in-frame clones and leaves some out. The sample holds around 120,000 clones, about 94% seen once. The sequence was obtained from a man aged 25-45 years in good health. This chain uses TRBV24-1 with TRBJ1-3; TRBD1 matches at 10 bases. What was sequenced was blood. CDR3 sequence reads: CATSDLIFWDRGSGNTIYF. The CDR3 nucleotides are TGTGCCACCAGTGATTTAATTTTTTGGGACAGGGGCTCTGGAAACACCATATATTTT.